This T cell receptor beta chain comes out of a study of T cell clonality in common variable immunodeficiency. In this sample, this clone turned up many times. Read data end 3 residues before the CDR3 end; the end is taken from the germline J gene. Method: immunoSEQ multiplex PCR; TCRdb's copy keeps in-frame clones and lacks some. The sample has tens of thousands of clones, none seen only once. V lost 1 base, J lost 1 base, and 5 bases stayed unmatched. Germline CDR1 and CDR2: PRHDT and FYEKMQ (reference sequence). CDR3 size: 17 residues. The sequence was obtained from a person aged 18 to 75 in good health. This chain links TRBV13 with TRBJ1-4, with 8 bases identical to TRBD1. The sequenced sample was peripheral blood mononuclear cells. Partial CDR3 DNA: TGTGCCAGCAGCTTAGCCGCAGGGGGCTTAACTAATGAAAAA. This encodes CASSLAAGGLTNEK. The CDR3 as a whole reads CASSLAAGGLTNEKLFF.